Below are 20 T cell receptor beta chains sequenced from a single sample in a study of blood T cell repertoires in COVID-19. This table comes from immunoSEQ multiplex PCR, and its TCRdb copy is limited to in-frame clones, with some not included. The sample consists of about 200,000 clones, around 84% of them appearing once. The material sequenced was peripheral blood. These TCRs come from a human donor in a cohort sampled during active COVID-19.

The chain employs TRBV19 and TRBJ2-1, with D tentatively TRBD2 (6 bases). V was shortened by 3 bases and J by 0 bases, with 9 bases between the two germline ends. Germline CDR1 and CDR2: LNHDA and SQIVND (reference sequence). The CDR3 spans 15 residues. The CDR3 loop reads CASSIYSGSYNEQFF. The CDR3 DNA is TGTGCCAGTAGTATCTATAGCGGCTCCTACAATGAGCAGTTCTTC. Variable domain in full (rest from reference TRBV19 and TRBJ2-1): DGGITQSPKYLFRKEGQNVTLSCEQNLNHDAMYWYRQDPGQGLRLIYYSQIVNDFQKGDIAEGYSVSREKKESFPLTVTSAQKNPTAFYLCASSIYSGSYNEQFFGPGTRLTVL.

The chain combines TRBV7-2 with TRBJ2-1; D remains unclear. V was shortened by 3 bases and J by 1 base, with 4 bases between the two germline ends. This CDR3 has 13 amino acids. In germline, CDR1 is SGHTA, CDR2 FQGNSA. The CDR3 nucleotides are TGTGCCAGCAGCTTTAAATCCTACAATGAGCAGTTCTTC. Amino acids: CASSFKSYNEQFF.

V gene TRBV5-1 combines with J gene TRBJ2-5; tentatively, D is TRBD1 (5 bases). This CDR3 contains 14 residues. Trimming took 6 bases from V and 1 from J, leaving 13 bases between them. CDR1 and CDR2 from the germline V gene are SGHRS and YFSETQ. CDR3 protein: CASNQGYSQETQYF. The CDR3 DNA sequence: TGCGCCAGCAACCAGGGCTATAGCCAAGAGACCCAGTACTTC.

This chain joins TRBV11-1 and TRBJ2-2; D perhaps matches TRBD1 (6 bases). The germline gives CDR1 SGHAT, CDR2 FQDESV (reference sequence). Trimming pared 5 bases from V and 4 bases from J, leaving 14 bases between. The CDR3 consists of 15 residues. The CDR3 bases are TGTGCCAGCAGCCGAAATCAGGGGATCACCGGGGAGCTGTTTTTT. This gives the protein CASSRNQGITGELFF. The full variable domain, its missing parts supplied by reference TRBV11-1 and TRBJ2-2, is EAEVAQSPRYKITEKSQAVAFWCDPISGHATLYWYRQILGQGPELLVQFQDESVVDDSQLPKDRFSAERLKGVDSTLKIQPAELGDSAMYLCASSRNQGITGELFFGEGSRLTVL.

CDR3 DNA sequence: TGTGCCAGCAGTTCCCCCCGTAGGGGACAAGAGACCCAGTACTTC. Translation gives CASSSPRRGQETQYF. The chain carries TRBV27 and TRBJ2-5, with a possible D match to TRBD1 (5 bases). This CDR3 contains 15 residues. The V end was cut by 4 bases, the J end by 2 bases, with 14 bases between. The germline CDR1 and CDR2 sequences are MNHEY and SMNVEV (reference sequence).

V usage is TRBV6-5 and J usage is TRBJ2-1; 8 bases are a match to TRBD2. The CDR3 is made up of 16 amino acids. Germline loops: CDR1 MNHEY, CDR2 SVGAGI. Unmatched junction bases numbered 6, after V lost 0 bases and J lost 5 bases. The CDR3 sequence: CASSYSAGRGNNEQFF. As DNA, the CDR3 is TGTGCCAGCAGTTACTCGGCCGGGAGGGGCAACAATGAGCAGTTCTTC.

The CDR3 nucleotides read TGTGCCAGCAGGACGGGACAGGAGGAGGCAGATACGCAGTATTTT. Translated, it gives CASRTGQEEADTQYF. V gene TRBV2 combines with J gene TRBJ2-3; 8 bases align to TRBD1. CDR3 length: 15 amino acids. V gave up 6 bases and J gave up 4 bases; unmatched junction bases: 9. From germline, CDR1 is SNHLY and CDR2 FYNNEI.

V and J are TRBV5-8 and TRBJ1-5, with 8 bases aligning to TRBD1. The V segment lost 3 bases and the J segment 3 bases; nucleotides outside the gene matches: 8. Germline V gives CDR1 SGHTS, CDR2 YDEGEE. The CDR3 totals 16 residues. This CDR3 is CASSSGQGVFNQPQHF. As DNA, the CDR3 is TGTGCCAGCAGCTCCGGACAGGGTGTCTTCAATCAGCCCCAGCATTTT.

This clone was observed a handful of times. The CDR3 DNA follows: TGCGCCAGCAGCTCGGACAGGTTGACTAGCGGGAGGACCTTCTCCTACAATGAGCAGTTCTTC. Its protein product is CASSSDRLTSGRTFSYNEQFF. The chain couples TRBV5-1 to TRBJ2-1; 13 bases line up with TRBD2. The length of the CDR3 is 21 residues. Germline-derived CDR1 and CDR2 are SGHRS and YFSETQ. J lost 0 bases, V lost 3 bases, and 15 bases had no gene match. Together with reference TRBV5-1 and TRBJ2-1, the CDR3 gives the full variable domain: KAGVTQTPRYLIKTRGQQVTLSCSPISGHRSVSWYQQTPGQGLQFLFEYFSETQRNKGNFPGRFSGRQFSNSRSEMNVSTLELGDSALYLCASSSDRLTSGRTFSYNEQFFGPGTRLTVL.

The chain is built from TRBV28 and TRBJ1-5, with D possibly being TRBD1 (5 bases). Germline assignment: CDR1 MDHEN and CDR2 SYDVKM. The CDR3 has 12 amino acids. The germline V and J ends were trimmed by 7 bases and 5 bases, with 9 bases remaining between them. CDR3 sequence: CASTGRDQPQHF. CDR3 coding DNA: TGTGCCAGCACAGGCAGGGATCAGCCCCAGCATTTT. The whole variable domain, remainder taken from reference TRBV28 and TRBJ1-5, is DVKVTQSSRYLVKRTGEKVFLECVQDMDHENMFWYRQDPGLGLRLIYFSYDVKMKEKGDIPEGYSVSREKKERFSLILESASTNQTSMYLCASTGRDQPQHFGDGTRLSIL.

The chain couples TRBV29-1 to TRBJ2-1; 14 bases are shared with TRBD2. The trim removed 6 bases at V and 0 bases at J, leaving 13 bases unmatched. CDR3 length: 19 residues. CDR1 SQVTM and CDR2 ANQGSEA come from the germline V gene. CDR3 region: CSVSGTSGSFPSSYNEQFF. CDR3 nucleotides: TGCAGCGTCTCAGGGACTAGCGGGAGTTTCCCGAGCTCCTACAATGAGCAGTTCTTC.

V is TRBV5-1 and J is TRBJ2-1; 8 nucleotides match TRBD2. This CDR3 region has 17 residues. The junction had 16 bases not matched to a gene; V was cut back by 3 bases and J by 8 bases. From germline, CDR1 is SGHRS and CDR2 YFSETQ. The CDR3 DNA reads as TGCGCCAGCAGCTGGCGACTAGCGTCTACCGAAGGCTATGAGCAGTTCTTC. This encodes CASSWRLASTEGYEQFF.

This chain joins TRBV2 and TRBJ1-3, with D tentatively TRBD1 (6 bases). Germline V gene data show CDR1 as SNHLY and CDR2 as FYNNEI. V was trimmed by 7 bases and J by 0 bases, leaving 19 bases between them. This CDR3 contains 17 residues. The CDR3, as DNA: TGTGCCAGCATGCCCCTTTCCCGGACAGTCTCTGGAAACACCATATATTTT. Translation: CASMPLSRTVSGNTIYF.

The J gene is TRBJ1-3, the V gene TRBV5-1; 9 nucleotides line up with TRBD1. Looked up from germline, CDR1 is SGHRS and CDR2 is YFSETQ. V was clipped by 3 bases and J by 0 bases; unmatched bases: 10. This CDR3 contains 18 residues. Written as DNA, the CDR3 is TGCGCCAGCAGCTGGGATTCACAGGGGGCGAGCTCTGGAAACACCATATATTTT. This sequence encodes CASSWDSQGASSGNTIYF.

This chain uses TRBV30 with TRBJ1-6; maybe TRBD1 (6 bases). Germline V gene data show CDR1 as GTSNPN and CDR2 as SVGIG (reference sequence). V lost 5 bases to trimming and J lost 9 bases, with 14 bases between them. The CDR3 extends over 13 amino acids. The CDR3 is CAWHTGNSSPLHF. CDR3 in DNA: TGTGCCTGGCATACAGGGAACTCTTCACCCCTCCACTTT.

This rearrangement joins TRBV5-1 to TRBJ1-4, with TRBD1 identical over 7 bases. With V trimmed by 4 bases and J by 5 bases, 11 bases remained unmatched. Germline V gene sequence: CDR1 SGHRS, CDR2 YFSETQ. The CDR3 length is 16 residues. The DNA of the CDR3 is TGCGCCAGCAGCCAGTATTACAGGGGTGCGAATGAAAAACTGTTTTTT. This encodes CASSQYYRGANEKLFF.

This clone was detected a few times. The rearrangement uses TRBV4-1 and TRBJ2-3, with TRBD1 matching 8 bases. There are 17 residues in the CDR3. V trimming: 1 base; J trimming: 5 bases; junction bases outside the gene matches: 11. The germline gives CDR1 MGHRA, CDR2 YSYEKL. The CDR3 DNA reads as TGCGCCAGCAGCCAAGTTCCAGGGGGCTCGGGTGTAGATACGCAGTATTTT. The encoded protein is CASSQVPGGSGVDTQYF.

This sequence joins TRBV19 and TRBJ1-6, with 7 bases matching TRBD1. Germline CDR1 is LNHDA and CDR2 is SQIVND (reference sequence). V lost 8 bases, J lost 3 bases, and 1 base stayed unmatched. The CDR3 length is 13 residues. CDR3 DNA sequence: TGTGCCAGTGGGACAGACTATAATTCACCCCTCCACTTT. Translation gives CASGTDYNSPLHF.

The chain recombines TRBV6-5 with TRBJ2-1; TRBD2 matches 10 bases. V was pared by 1 base and J by 2 bases, with 2 bases of the junction left unmatched. The V gene's germline CDR1 is MNHEY and CDR2 SVGAGI. This CDR3 region has 16 residues. CDR3 residues: CASSYYTSGTYNEQFF. DNA for the CDR3: TGTGCCAGCAGTTACTACACTAGCGGGACCTACAATGAGCAGTTCTTC.

The chain recombines TRBV6-5 with TRBJ1-5; 7 bases align to TRBD1. The J segment lost 2 bases and the V segment lost 4 bases, leaving 5 bases of the junction unmatched. The germline CDR1 and CDR2 sequences are MNHEY and SVGAGI. This CDR3 is built from 15 residues. CDR3 DNA: TGTGCCAGCAGTTTATCCACAGGGGGCAATCAGCCCCAGCATTTT. Translating it yields CASSLSTGGNQPQHF.